The next 9 T cell receptor beta chains were all read from a single sample in a study of regulatory T cells in long-lasting Graves disease. Stated time point: newly diagnosed GD, antithyroid drugs for less than 3 months. The TCR library was prepared using RNA isolated from PBMCs. Investigators prepared the TCR beta libraries by applying iRepertoire HTBI primers and Arm-PCR of CDR3 regions. In TCRdb, the multiplex PCR reads were re-called with MiXCR into one record per CDR3 protein. The sample carries 550,000 to 700,000 distinct CDR3 sequences, approximately 16% recorded once. The data were also submitted as part of a second study, on T cells in Graves' hyperthyroidism and ophthalmopathy.

The source material was peripheral blood mononuclear cells (PBMCs), sampled at new diagnosis, from a patient treated with antithyroid drugs. These receptor sequences come from a man aged 18 to 29 with Graves disease.

The sample holds many counts of this clonotype. The CDR3 DNA reads TGCAGTGCTGGTATCGCAGGGGGAGGGGGGTTCGAGCAGTACTTC. Its translation is CSAGIAGGGGFEQYF. The rearrangement links TRBV20-1 to TRBJ2-7; D tentatively fits TRBD1 or TRBD2 (7 bases each). The CDR3 runs to 15 residues. CDR1 and CDR2 from the germline V gene are DFQATT and SNEGSKA (reference sequence). Trimming left V 5 bases short and J 6 bases short, with 23 bases between.

This clonotype was counted many times. The CDR3, as DNA: TGTGCCAGCACCGGGACGCCCCTAGCAGTTTCCAATGAGCAGTTCTTC. Residues: CASTGTPLAVSNEQFF. This sequence joins TRBV2 and TRBJ2-1; possibly TRBD1 or TRBD2 for D (5 bases each). This CDR3 has 16 residues. Germline-derived CDR1 and CDR2 are SNHLY and FYNNEI. V was cut by 7 bases and J by 6 bases, with 22 bases left in between.

This clonotype has more than one count but fewer than ten. The chain joins TRBV25-1 to TRBJ2-5; D not resolved. The germline V gene encodes CDR1 MGHDK and CDR2 SYGVNS. V lost 8 bases, J lost 1 base, and 8 bases lay in between. This CDR3 has 12 amino acids. CDR3 sequence reads: CASRAVQETQYF. In DNA, the CDR3 is TGTGCCAGCCGGGCCGTCCAAGAGACCCAGTACTTC. Full variable domain (outside the CDR3, taken from reference TRBV25-1 and TRBJ2-5): EADIYQTPRYLVIGTGKKITLECSQTMGHDKMYWYQQDPGMELHLIHYSYGVNSTEKGDLSSESTVSRIRTEHFPLTLESARPSHTSQYLCASRAVQETQYFGPGTRLLVL.

This chain links TRBV4-1 with TRBJ1-2, with a weak D call TRBD1 (5 bases). Trimming cost V 0 bases and J 0 bases, with 11 bases left between them. The CDR3 length is 16 residues. Germline V gene sequence: CDR1 MGHRA, CDR2 YSYEKL. CDR3 DNA: TGCGCCAGCAGCCAAGATCCCGGGGCCACTAACTATGGCTACACCTTC. This sequence encodes CASSQDPGATNYGYTF.

The rearrangement uses TRBV27 and TRBJ2-5; no firm D call. Germline lookup yields CDR1 MNHEY and CDR2 SMNVEV (reference sequence). Between the trimmed V and J ends, which lost 4 bases and 0 bases, there was a span of 9 bases. This CDR3 region has 14 residues. In nucleotides, the CDR3 is TGTGCCAGCAGTTCTGTGGAGTACCAAGAGACCCAGTACTTC. Amino acid sequence: CASSSVEYQETQYF.

This clonotype was observed many times. The V and J genes are TRBV12-3 or TRBV12-4 and TRBJ2-5, with 8 positions matching TRBD2. V shed 5 bases, J shed 0 bases, and the junction held 11 bases outside the gene matches. The CDR3 is 17 residues long. CDR3 DNA: TGTGCCAGCAGTCCGCCGGGGAGCGGGAGATACCAAGAGACCCAGTACTTC. Translating gives CASSPPGSGRYQETQYF.

The sample holds many counts of this clonotype. The chain joins TRBV27 to TRBJ2-1, with D unclear. The CDR3 has 13 amino acids. V was shortened by 4 bases and J by 6 bases, with 10 bases between the two germline ends. CDR1 MNHEY and CDR2 SMNVEV come from the germline V gene (reference sequence). The CDR3 nucleotides read TGTGCCAGCAGTTCAGCGACTCTCAATGAGCAGTTCTTC. It yields the protein CASSSATLNEQFF.

The chain employs TRBV2 and TRBJ2-1, with D possibly TRBD2 on 6 matching bases. Trimming removed 5 bases at V and 7 bases at J, with 12 bases between. The CDR3 runs 13 residues. Germline CDR1 SNHLY, CDR2 FYNNEI. The CDR3, as DNA: TGTGCCAGCAGTATCCTAGCGCAAAATGAGCAGTTCTTC. Translation: CASSILAQNEQFF.

This clonotype was recorded at least ten times. This chain joins TRBV11-2 and TRBJ2-2; D gene unclear. V was cut by 4 bases and J by 5 bases, with 11 bases left in between. This CDR3 region has 14 residues. Germline V CDR1 and CDR2: SGHAT, FQNNGV. For the CDR3, the DNA is TGTGCCAGCAGCTGGGTCGGAGTTACCGGGGAGCTGTTTTTT. Its protein product is CASSWVGVTGELFF.